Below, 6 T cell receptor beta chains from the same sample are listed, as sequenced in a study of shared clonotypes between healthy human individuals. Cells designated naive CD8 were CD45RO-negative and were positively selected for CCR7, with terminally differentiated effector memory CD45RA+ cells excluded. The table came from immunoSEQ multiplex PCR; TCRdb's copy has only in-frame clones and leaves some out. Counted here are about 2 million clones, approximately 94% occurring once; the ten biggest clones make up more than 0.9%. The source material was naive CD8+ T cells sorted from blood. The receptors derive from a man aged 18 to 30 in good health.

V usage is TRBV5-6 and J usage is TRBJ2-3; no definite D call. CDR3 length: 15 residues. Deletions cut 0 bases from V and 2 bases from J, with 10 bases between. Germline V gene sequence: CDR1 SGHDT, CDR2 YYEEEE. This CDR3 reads CASSLAGGFTDTQYF. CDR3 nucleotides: TGTGCCAGCAGCTTGGCGGGCGGATTCACAGATACGCAGTATTTT. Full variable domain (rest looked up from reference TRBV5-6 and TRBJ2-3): DAGVTQSPTHLIKTRGQQVTLRCSPKSGHDTVSWYQQALGQGPQFIFQYYEEEERQRGNFPDRFSGHQFPNYSSELNVNALLLGDSALYLCASSLAGGFTDTQYFGPGTRLTVL.

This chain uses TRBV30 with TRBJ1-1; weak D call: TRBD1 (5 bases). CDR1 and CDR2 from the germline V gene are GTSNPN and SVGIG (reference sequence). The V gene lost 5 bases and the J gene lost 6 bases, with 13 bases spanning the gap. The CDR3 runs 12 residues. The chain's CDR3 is CAWDRGVAEAFF. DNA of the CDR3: TGTGCCTGGGACAGAGGAGTTGCTGAAGCTTTCTTT.

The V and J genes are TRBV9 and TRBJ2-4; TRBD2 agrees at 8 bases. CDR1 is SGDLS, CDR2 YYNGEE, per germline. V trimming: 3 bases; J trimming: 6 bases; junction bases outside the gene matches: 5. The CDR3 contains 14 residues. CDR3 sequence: CASSDGTSRNIQYF. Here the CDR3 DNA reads TGTGCCAGCAGCGACGGGACTAGTAGAAACATTCAGTACTTC.

The CDR3 sequence: CASRGGTEHNQPQHF. CDR3 in DNA: TGTGCCAGTAGGGGGGGGACAGAACACAATCAGCCCCAGCATTTT. This chain joins TRBV19 and TRBJ1-5; 7 bases align to TRBD1. The V segment lost 6 bases and the J segment 3 bases; nucleotides outside the gene matches: 8. This CDR3 contains 15 residues. CDR1 LNHDA and CDR2 SQIVND come from the germline V gene (reference sequence).

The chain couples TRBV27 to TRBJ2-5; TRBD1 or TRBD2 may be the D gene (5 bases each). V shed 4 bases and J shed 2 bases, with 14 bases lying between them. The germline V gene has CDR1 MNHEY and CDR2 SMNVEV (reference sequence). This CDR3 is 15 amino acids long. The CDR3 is CASSWGTVFQETQYF. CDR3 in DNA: TGTGCCAGCAGTTGGGGGACCGTATTTCAAGAGACCCAGTACTTC.

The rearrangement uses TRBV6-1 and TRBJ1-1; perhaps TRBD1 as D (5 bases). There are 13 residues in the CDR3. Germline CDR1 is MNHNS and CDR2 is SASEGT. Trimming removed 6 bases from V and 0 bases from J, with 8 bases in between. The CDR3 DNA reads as TGTGCCAGCAGCTGGGACCTGAACACTGAAGCTTTCTTT. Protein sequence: CASSWDLNTEAFF.